This T cell receptor beta chain is from a study of early T cells in non-severe SARS-CoV-2 infection. TCRdb analysed the 5' RACE reads with MiXCR anew, one entry per CDR3 protein. This sample has about 66,000 distinct CDR3 sequences, with roughly 18% found just once. CDR3 length equals 11 residues. V was trimmed by 3 bases and J by 8 bases, leaving 7 bases between them. CDR1 GTSNPN and CDR2 SVGIG come from the germline V gene (reference sequence). The chain joins TRBV30 to TRBJ2-2; tentatively, D is TRBD1 or TRBD2 (5 bases each). The clonotype comes from an adult who was a healthcare worker with PCR-confirmed SARS-CoV-2 infection or an uninfected control (not recorded which). Sequencing used whole blood, obtained at baseline. CDR3 in DNA: TGTGCCTGGAGAGGGGAGGGGGAGCTGTTTTTT. Translating it yields CAWRGEGELFF.